This TCR beta chain was sequenced in a study of regulatory T cells in long-lasting Graves disease. As to time point: persistent/refractory GD, antithyroid drugs over 5 years with positive TRAb. Construction of the TCR library relied on RNA isolated from PBMCs. Remarks on this clonotype: Its antigen is as yet unknown.

Study-level findings and limits: Accuracy was possibly reduced by small sample size. It was in persistent disease that TRBV28, TRBJ1-2 and TRBJ2-5 were favored.

TCR beta libraries were built with iRepertoire HTBI primers and Arm-PCR of CDR3 regions. TCRdb itself ran the multiplex PCR reads through MiXCR, one entry per CDR3 protein. The sample has around 510,000 distinct CDR3 sequences; around 21% are singletons. This CDR3 comprises 14 residues. V trimming: 2 bases; J trimming: 7 bases; junction bases outside the gene matches: 4. The chain uses TRBV12-3 or TRBV12-4 and TRBJ2-2, with 7 bases aligning to TRBD1. The material sequenced was peripheral blood mononuclear cells (PBMCs), taken when the disease was refractory, from a patient treated with antithyroid drugs. The TCR comes from a female donor with Graves disease. DNA of the CDR3: TGTGCCAGCAGTTTAACAGGGGTCGGCGGGGAGCTGTTTTTT. It codes for CASSLTGVGGELFF.